This is a list of T cell receptor beta chains from one sample in a study of shared clonotypes between healthy human individuals. The table came from immunoSEQ multiplex PCR; TCRdb's copy has only in-frame clones and leaves some out. The sample shows 950,000 to 1,100,000 clones, more than 60% of them seen only once. The sample was memory CD4+ T cells sorted from blood. These receptors were collected from a man between 18 and 29 years old in good health. CDR3s include the opening cysteine and the closing phenylalanine or tryptophan. The order of the fields is clone size, V gene, J gene, D gene, CDR3 DNA, CDR3 protein. The D gene is left open where the match is weak. Size is omitted from some rows. Given values are once, few, many or a class for expanded clones.

>-|TRBV19|TRBJ1-1|-
TGTGCCAGTAGTAGTCCTGAACGGACTGAAGCTTTCTTT
CASSSPERTEAFF
>-|TRBV18|TRBJ1-5|-
TGTGCCAGCTCACCAGTGGGACGGCAGGGCAATCAGCCCCAGCATTTT
CASSPVGRQGNQPQHF
>-|TRBV27|TRBJ1-3|TRBD1
TGTGCCAGCAGGCCCCGGACAGGGGGTAGTGGAAACACCATATATTTT
CASRPRTGGSGNTIYF
>-|TRBV5-1|TRBJ1-6|-
TGCGCCAGCAGCTTCAGGGGACTCTCCTATAATTCACCCCTCCACTTT
CASSFRGLSYNSPLHF
>few|TRBV7-9|TRBJ2-5|-
TGTGCCAGCAGCAGCCCACCGACGGGACACCAAGAGACCCAGTACTTC
CASSSPPTGHQETQYF
>-|TRBV5-4|TRBJ2-6|TRBD1
TGTGCCAGCAGCTTCGACAGGGTAGATGTATACTCTGGGGCCAACGTCCTGACTTTC
CASSFDRVDVYSGANVLTF
>many|TRBV29-1|TRBJ2-1|TRBD2
TGCAGCGTTGAAGCTTGGCTAGCGGGGACCAATGAGCAGTTCTTC
CSVEAWLAGTNEQFF
>few|TRBV27|TRBJ1-4|-
TGTGCCAGCAGTTTCCAAACTAATGAAAAACTGTTTTTT
CASSFQTNEKLFF
>-|TRBV15|TRBJ1-5|-
TGTGCCACCAGCAGAGATGGCAGTGAGGGTCAGCCCCAGCATTTT
CATSRDGSEGQPQHF
>-|TRBV9|TRBJ1-3|TRBD1
TGTGCCAGCAGCGTAGAGAGGACAGGGGAAAACACCATATATTTT
CASSVERTGENTIYF
>few|TRBV5-6|TRBJ2-3|-
TGTGCCAGCAGCCGACAGACAGATACGCAGTATTTT
CASSRQTDTQYF
>-|TRBV11-2|TRBJ2-5|-
TGTGCCAGCAGCTTAAGGGGCGGCGGGGAGACCCAGTACTTC
CASSLRGGGETQYF
>-|TRBV7-2|TRBJ2-7|-
TGTGCCAGCAGCTTGGCTAGCGTCTCCTACGAGCAGTACTTC
CASSLASVSYEQYF
>-|TRBV4-1|TRBJ2-5|-
TGCGCCAGCAGCCAAAGAATCCGAGGGGGAGGAGAGACCCAGTACTTC
CASSQRIRGGGETQYF
>-|TRBV27|TRBJ1-1|TRBD1
TGTGCCAGCCAGGGACAGCCGAACACTGAAGCTTTCTTT
CASQGQPNTEAFF
>-|TRBV5-4|TRBJ2-7|TRBD1
TGTGCCAGCAGCTTGGGAGGGGGCAGGAACGAGCAGTACTTC
CASSLGGGRNEQYF
>-|TRBV28|TRBJ2-7|-
TGTGCCACCATTGGGGCAGGGGATTCCTACGAGCAGTACTTC
CATIGAGDSYEQYF
>-|TRBV27|TRBJ1-5|-
TGTGCCAGCAGTACCGCCTATGGCAATCAGCCCCAGCATTTT
CASSTAYGNQPQHF
>-|TRBV5-1|TRBJ2-5|-
TGCGCCAGCAGCTTGACAGCTAACTTAAGAGAGACCCAGTACTTC
CASSLTANLRETQYF
>-|TRBV5-6|TRBJ1-6|-
TGTGCCAGCAGCCTAGGTGTGAATTCACCCCTCCACTTT
CASSLGVNSPLHF
>-|TRBV13|TRBJ2-1|-
TGTGCCAGCCCCGGGGCGCACAATGAGCAGTTCTTC
CASPGAHNEQFF
>-|TRBV14|TRBJ1-2|-
TGTGCCAGCAGCCAATCGTCAGCGGGCTATGGCTACACCTTC
CASSQSSAGYGYTF
>-|TRBV7-9|TRBJ2-5|TRBD1
TGTGCCAGCAGCCGCCGGACAGGGGTGCTCCAAGAGACCCAGTACTTC
CASSRRTGVLQETQYF
>few|TRBV10-1|TRBJ1-1|-
TGCGCCAGCCAGGGATTGAACACTGAAGCTTTCTTT
CASQGLNTEAFF
>many|TRBV10-3|TRBJ2-1|-
TGTGCCATCAGTGACAGGGGAAATGAGCAGTTCTTC
CAISDRGNEQFF
>-|TRBV6-5|TRBJ1-6|-
TGTGCCAGCCTCTACTCCTATAATTCACCCCTCCACTTT
CASLYSYNSPLHF
>-|TRBV9|TRBJ2-1|-
TGTGCCAGCAGCGTAGGATTAGCGGCACTCAATGAGCAGTTCTTC
CASSVGLAALNEQFF
>-|TRBV7-8|TRBJ2-7|TRBD1
TGTGCCAGCAGCTTGCCGGGACAGGGAGTCGAGCAGTACTTC
CASSLPGQGVEQYF
>-|TRBV7-3|TRBJ1-1|-
TGTGCCAGCAGCTTAATTGGGCAGACTGAAGCTTTCTTT
CASSLIGQTEAFF
>-|TRBV21-1|TRBJ1-5|-
TGTGCCAGCAGCGGCCAATGGAGGGGCCCGATTTATAGCAATCAGCCCCAGCATTTT
CASSGQWRGPIYSNQPQHF
>-|TRBV5-1|TRBJ1-2|TRBD1
TGCGCCAGCAGCCCAGGGACAGCGTTGGCGTATGGCTACACCTTC
CASSPGTALAYGYTF
>-|TRBV10-3|TRBJ1-2|TRBD1
TGTGCCATCAGTGAGAGCCAGGGGGCGAATGGCTACACCTTC
CAISESQGANGYTF
>-|TRBV5-5|TRBJ1-6|-
TGTGCCAGCAGCTTGGGAGGGAAAAGCGGTTCACCCCTCCACTTT
CASSLGGKSGSPLHF
>-|TRBV7-2|TRBJ2-5|-
TGTGCCAGCACCCAGGACGGGAGACACGAGACCCAGTACTTC
CASTQDGRHETQYF
>-|TRBV5-1|TRBJ2-3|-
TGCGCCAGCAGCTTGGCGGCAGGGGCTAGCACAGATACGCAGTATTTT
CASSLAAGASTDTQYF
>-|TRBV10-3|TRBJ1-5|-
TGTGCCATCAGTGAGCCGGGGAATCAGCCCCAGCATTTT
CAISEPGNQPQHF
>few|TRBV30|TRBJ2-4|-
TGTGCCTGGGAGAGCCTTAACAGGGGGGTAGCGGGAGCCGCTAAAAACATTCAGTACTTC
CAWESLNRGVAGAAKNIQYF
>-|TRBV19|TRBJ1-1|-
TGTGCCAGTAGTATGATAGGGGGGAACACTGAAGCTTTCTTT
CASSMIGGNTEAFF
>once|TRBV10-3|TRBJ1-1|-
TGTGCCATCAGTGAGTCGGGGGGGCTTGAAGCTTTCTTT
CAISESGGLEAFF
>-|TRBV7-9|TRBJ2-7|-
TGTGCCAGCAGCGCGGACGGGCCCCGCTACGAGCAGTACTTC
CASSADGPRYEQYF
>-|TRBV5-1|TRBJ2-3|-
TGCGCCAGCGCCCTGAATAGGGTAACAGATACGCAGTATTTT
CASALNRVTDTQYF
>few|TRBV7-9|TRBJ1-2|-
TGTGCCAGCAGCTTAGCGGGAGTTGACTATGGCTACACCTTC
CASSLAGVDYGYTF
>-|TRBV5-1|TRBJ2-5|TRBD2
TGCGCCAGCAGCTTGGATCCTAGCGGGAGTGGAGAGACCCAGTACTTC
CASSLDPSGSGETQYF
>few|TRBV2|TRBJ1-2|-
TGTGCCAGCAGAGGGGACGTTGTAAGCTACACCTTC
CASRGDVVSYTF
>-|TRBV18|TRBJ1-1|TRBD1
TGTGCCAGCTCACCATCGGACAGGGTAGGAACTGAAGCTTTCTTT
CASSPSDRVGTEAFF
>-|TRBV18|TRBJ2-7|TRBD2
TGTGCCAGCTCACCGGGACTAGCGGGAGGCGAGCAGTACTTC
CASSPGLAGGEQYF
>-|TRBV28|TRBJ1-5|-
TGTGCCAGCAGTACCACAGTAGTTAATCAGCCCCAGCATTTT
CASSTTVVNQPQHF
>-|TRBV27|TRBJ2-3|-
TGTGCCAGCAGTTTATCTGGGCGCACAGATACGCAGTATTTT
CASSLSGRTDTQYF
>-|TRBV30|TRBJ2-4|-
TGTGCCGTCTTGTCCGGAGCCAAAAACATTCAGTACTTC
CAVLSGAKNIQYF
>-|TRBV5-1|TRBJ2-5|-
TGCGCCAGCAGCTTGGGAGGAACCCAAGAGACCCAGTACTTC
CASSLGGTQETQYF
>-|TRBV11-2|TRBJ2-1|-
TGTGCCAGCAGCTCCTACCGGGGACTTCAGAGCTCCTACAATGAGCAGTTCTTC
CASSSYRGLQSSYNEQFF
>-|TRBV28|TRBJ1-6|-
TGTGCCAGCAGTTTTCCCAGGGATAATTCACCCCTCCACTTT
CASSFPRDNSPLHF
>-|TRBV15|TRBJ1-1|-
TGTGCCACCAGCATGCGGCATGGACAAGCTTTCTTT
CATSMRHGQAFF